This T cell receptor beta chain derives from a study of T cells in Graves' hyperthyroidism and ophthalmopathy. Trimming pared 3 bases from V and 0 bases from J, leaving 3 bases between. Looked up from germline, CDR1 is LGHDT and CDR2 is YNNKEL (reference sequence). The CDR3 consists of 13 residues. The table lists this clonotype with many counts. The CDR3 regions of TCR beta were amplified from RNA transcripts. The HTBI set primed first-round TCR CDR3 RT-PCR. TCRdb called the multiplex PCR reads again in MiXCR, with one record for every CDR3 protein. The table lists about 340,000 distinct CDR3 sequences, around a fifth of them singletons, with 50% to 65% in the top ten.

The J gene is TRBJ2-1, the V gene TRBV3-1, with D hard to call. Sequencing used blood. This clonotype was obtained from a woman aged 50 to 60 with Graves' hyperthyroidism. The CDR3 DNA reads TGTGCCAGCAGCCAGAGCTCCTACAATGAGCAGTTCTTC. It translates to CASSQSSYNEQFF.